Below, 23 T cell receptor beta chains from the same sample are listed, as sequenced in a study of shared clonotypes between healthy human individuals. The protocol was immunoSEQ multiplex PCR, while the TCRdb copy is restricted to in-frame clones and leaves out a portion. The sample comprises 2,100,000 or so clones, about 94% of which are singletons, and roughly 0.13% rests with the top ten. Sequences were obtained from naive CD4+ T cells sorted from blood. Described subset: CD45RA+ positively selected. These receptors were obtained from a man between 18 and 29 years old in good health.

J is TRBJ1-4 and V is TRBV18; D unclear. Deletions cut 2 bases from V and 0 bases from J, with 13 bases between. The CDR3 loop spans 17 amino acids. The germline gives CDR1 KGHSH, CDR2 LQKENI. The CDR3: CASSPLGGTATNEKLFF. The CDR3 DNA is TGTGCCAGCTCACCATTGGGAGGCACGGCAACTAATGAAAAACTGTTTTTT.

The chain has TRBV7-2 and TRBJ2-7, with D possibly TRBD2 on 6 matching bases. V gave up 0 bases and J gave up 7 bases, with 13 bases separating them. In germline, CDR1 is SGHTA, CDR2 FQGNSA. The CDR3 is 14 amino acids. This CDR3 reads CASSLAGGTREQYF. The CDR3 DNA reads TGTGCCAGCAGCTTAGCCGGGGGAACCCGGGAGCAGTACTTC.

This chain connects TRBV10-3 to TRBJ1-2, with 8 bases that match TRBD1. V lost 4 bases to trimming and J lost 3 bases; unmatched junction nucleotides: 7. CDR3 length: 15 amino acids. Germline V gene lookup returns CDR1 ENHRY and CDR2 SYGVKD. The CDR3 DNA sequence: TGTGCCATCAGTGCCTCAGGGGGCGCTGACTATGGCTACACCTTC. It yields the protein CAISASGGADYGYTF.

The chain uses TRBV7-9 and TRBJ2-5; 7 nucleotides agree with TRBD2. With V trimmed by 9 bases and J by 1 base, 11 bases remained unmatched. From germline, CDR1 is SEHNR and CDR2 FQNEAQ (reference sequence). The CDR3 loop spans 15 amino acids. Here the CDR3 reads CASERGRIFQETQYF. In nucleotides, the CDR3 is TGTGCCAGTGAGCGGGGAAGGATCTTCCAAGAGACCCAGTACTTC.

The rearrangement uses TRBV7-2 and TRBJ1-4, with 9 bases identical to TRBD1. Germline CDR1 and CDR2: SGHTA and FQGNSA. The ends lost 4 bases at V and 5 bases at J; junction bases unmatched: 2. The length of the CDR3 is 14 residues. The chain's CDR3 is CASSWTGVNEKLFF. DNA for the CDR3: TGTGCCAGCAGCTGGACAGGGGTCAATGAAAAACTGTTTTTT.

This clone was detected once. This chain uses TRBV10-3 with TRBJ2-5; the match to TRBD2 covers 10 bases. V was clipped by 6 bases and J by 5 bases; unmatched bases: 6. The V gene's germline CDR1 is ENHRY and CDR2 SYGVKD. The CDR3 runs 14 residues. CDR3 sequence (DNA): TGTGCCATCAGCCGTACTAGCGGGATTGAGACCCAGTACTTC. Translated, it gives CAISRTSGIETQYF.

The chain carries TRBV30 and TRBJ1-4; tentative D call: TRBD1 (6 bases). CDR1 is GTSNPN, CDR2 SVGIG, per germline (reference sequence). The V and J ends lost 0 bases and 11 bases respectively, with 13 bases between them. The CDR3 runs to 13 residues. CDR3 nucleotides: TGTGCCTGGAGTGTACTCGCGAGGGGGAAACTGTTTTTT. It codes for CAWSVLARGKLFF.

The chain employs TRBV5-1 and TRBJ2-1; unclear D gene. Trimming removed 0 bases at V and 15 bases at J, with 16 bases between. The CDR3 totals 13 residues. Germline CDR1 is SGHRS and CDR2 is YFSETQ. This CDR3 is CASSLAGRSNWFF. The CDR3 nucleotides read TGCGCCAGCAGCTTGGCTGGACGGTCCAATTGGTTCTTC.

The chain couples TRBV5-6 to TRBJ2-7; D remains unclear. The CDR3 sequence is 16 residues long. Germline loops: CDR1 SGHDT, CDR2 YYEEEE. The germline V and J ends were trimmed by 0 bases and 4 bases, with 17 bases remaining between them. CDR3 nucleotide sequence: TGTGCCAGCAGCTTGGATGGGCAGGTGAGGACGTACGAGCAGTACTTC. Its translation is CASSLDGQVRTYEQYF.

Comment on this clone: At the DNA level, this CDR3 is encoded by other sequences in the same sample as well. This chain connects TRBV5-1 to TRBJ1-1; 8 bases match TRBD1. CDR1 is SGHRS, CDR2 YFSETQ, per germline. The CDR3 runs to 12 residues. The J segment lost 8 bases and the V segment lost 5 bases, leaving 5 bases of the junction unmatched. The CDR3 DNA reads as TGCGCCAGCAGTTTTGGACAGGGAGAAGCTTTCTTT. Its protein product is CASSFGQGEAFF.

V is TRBV7-2 and J is TRBJ1-2, with a tentative D call TRBD1 (6 bases). CDR3 length: 15 amino acids. The V and J ends lost 5 bases and 4 bases respectively, with 17 bases between them. In germline, CDR1 is SGHTA, CDR2 FQGNSA. Written as DNA, the CDR3 is TGTGCCAGCAGCCCCGGACTCCAAGGGGGCTATGGCTACACCTTC. Translating gives CASSPGLQGGYGYTF.

The rearrangement uses TRBV7-9 and TRBJ2-5; TRBD2 matches 7 bases. Trimming at V came to 7 bases and at J to 0 bases, leaving 20 bases not matched to a gene. The CDR3 has 19 residues. The germline CDR1 and CDR2 sequences are SEHNR and FQNEAQ (reference sequence). The CDR3 bases are TGTGCCAGCATCCCGCCCTTCGCCAAAGCGGGGATAAACCAAGAGACCCAGTACTTC. Protein: CASIPPFAKAGINQETQYF.

V and J are TRBV9 and TRBJ2-1; D ambiguous. The germline V and J ends were trimmed by 0 bases and 2 bases, with 9 bases remaining between them. The CDR3 is made up of 15 amino acids. Germline V gene sequence: CDR1 SGDLS, CDR2 YYNGEE. The CDR3 loop is CASSVGDNTYNEQFF. CDR3 DNA: TGTGCCAGCAGCGTAGGCGACAATACCTACAATGAGCAGTTCTTC.

This chain joins TRBV7-2 and TRBJ1-6; D is ambiguous. The CDR3 runs 14 residues. Germline assignment: CDR1 SGHTA and CDR2 FQGNSA. V lost 2 bases and J 10 bases, leaving 12 bases between the germline ends. The CDR3 region has the DNA TGTGCCAGCAGCTTATCTACAGAACGGTCACCCCTCCACTTT. As protein: CASSLSTERSPLHF.

This chain connects TRBV4-1 to TRBJ1-2; D perhaps matches TRBD1 (6 bases). The V and J ends lost 4 bases and 7 bases respectively, with 16 bases between them. CDR3 length: 14 residues. Per germline, CDR1 MGHRA and CDR2 YSYEKL. The CDR3 sequence is CASSPFGGAFGYTF. CDR3 DNA: TGCGCCAGCAGCCCTTTCGGGGGGGCCTTTGGCTACACCTTC.

J is TRBJ1-1 and V is TRBV11-3; TRBD1 matches at 7 bases. Trimming cost V 6 bases and J 8 bases; bases outside gene matches: 6. Germline V gives CDR1 SGHNT, CDR2 YENEEA. The CDR3 length is 12 residues. CDR3 in amino acids: CASSLTGAEAFF. Here the CDR3 DNA reads TGTGCCAGCAGTCTCACAGGGGCCGAAGCTTTCTTT.

In its sample, this clone was seen once. The genes are TRBV30 and TRBJ1-6; 8 nucleotides line up with TRBD1. V lost 4 bases and J lost 8; bases outside the gene matches: 4. Germline loops: CDR1 GTSNPN, CDR2 SVGIG (reference sequence). The CDR3 covers 13 residues. The CDR3 reads CAWKQGGDSPLHF. The CDR3, as DNA: TGTGCCTGGAAACAGGGGGGAGATTCACCCCTCCACTTT.

The rearrangement joins TRBV18 to TRBJ2-1, with no clear D. The CDR3 is 12 amino acids. V lost 10 bases, J lost 9 bases, and 16 bases lay in between. Germline-derived CDR1 and CDR2 are KGHSH and LQKENI. CDR3 nucleotide sequence: TGTGCCACCTCCCTGAACCGGGTTGAGCAGTTCTTC. This gives the protein CATSLNRVEQFF.

This chain links TRBV27 with TRBJ1-3, with TRBD1 matching over 7 bases. V was clipped by 6 bases and J by 2 bases; unmatched bases: 7. CDR1 is MNHEY, CDR2 SMNVEV, per germline (reference sequence). CDR3 length: 15 residues. The CDR3: CASRPLGTAGNTIYF. The CDR3 nucleotides are TGTGCCAGCAGACCTCTCGGGACAGCTGGAAACACCATATATTTT.

The chain has TRBV7-2 and TRBJ2-1, with unresolved D. This CDR3 is 13 amino acids long. Trimming pared 5 bases from V and 5 bases from J, leaving 10 bases between. Germline V gene sequence: CDR1 SGHTA, CDR2 FQGNSA. CDR3 bases: TGTGCCAGCAGCCCGAGTAGTAACAATGAGCAGTTCTTC. This gives the protein CASSPSSNNEQFF.

The chain has TRBV27 and TRBJ2-1, with D perhaps TRBD1 or TRBD2 (6 bases each). The V gene lost 4 bases and the J gene lost 0 bases, with 10 bases spanning the gap. The CDR3 loop spans 15 amino acids. Per the germline V gene, CDR1 is MNHEY and CDR2 is SMNVEV (reference sequence). The CDR3 here is CASSWKGGSYNEQFF. CDR3 in DNA: TGTGCCAGCAGTTGGAAGGGGGGCTCCTACAATGAGCAGTTCTTC.

The chain uses TRBV29-1 and TRBJ2-7; unclear D gene. The germline gives CDR1 SQVTM, CDR2 ANQGSEA. The CDR3 spans 13 residues. Deletions cut 1 base from V and 1 base from J, with 8 bases between. CDR3 sequence: CSVEGHSSYEQYF. The CDR3 region has the DNA TGCAGCGTTGAAGGGCACAGTTCCTACGAGCAGTACTTC.

Concerning this clone itself: At the DNA level, this CDR3 is encoded by other sequences in the same sample as well. The V and J genes are TRBV5-4 and TRBJ2-7; tentative D call: TRBD2 (6 bases). The CDR3 is 14 amino acids. CDR1 and CDR2 from the germline V gene are SGHNT and YYREEE (reference sequence). V lost 0 bases, J lost 2 bases, and 9 bases lay in between. CDR3 region: CASSLGGTPYEQYF. CDR3 in DNA: TGTGCCAGCAGCTTGGGTGGGACTCCCTACGAGCAGTACTTC. Drawing the rest from reference TRBV5-4 and TRBJ2-7, the complete variable domain is ETGVTQSPTHLIKTRGQQVTLRCSSQSGHNTVSWYQQALGQGPQFIFQYYREEENGRGNFPPRFSGLQFPNYSSELNVNALELDDSALYLCASSLGGTPYEQYFGPGTRLTVT.